This T cell receptor beta chain was sequenced during a study of T cells in Graves' hyperthyroidism and ophthalmopathy. Study information: Peripheral blood draws took place at initial diagnosis, ahead of any treatment.

With respect to this clonotype: The target antigen is unknown. This clone may be a read error of a much larger clone one base away.

TCR beta CDR3 sequences were amplified from RNA transcripts. The TCR CDR3 first-round RT-PCR relied on the HTBI primer set. TCRdb itself ran the multiplex PCR reads through MiXCR, one entry per CDR3 protein. This repertoire shows 600,000 to 800,000 distinct CDR3 sequences, 35% found once; its top ten account for roughly 31%. Orbital computed tomography, thyroid ultrasound, serum thyroxine and TRAb, and clinical symptoms together informed the diagnoses. The study, taken as a whole, reports: Using 13 V-J features, a model discriminated ophthalmopathy from stable hyperthyroidism. Most thyroid-expanded clonotypes above 0.001 were also found in blood.

This CDR3 is built from 15 residues. CDR1 is SGHTA and CDR2 is FQGNSA in the germline V gene. The trim removed 4 bases at V and 4 bases at J, leaving 7 bases unmatched. The V gene is TRBV7-2, the J gene TRBJ1-5; TRBD1 matches at 7 bases. The sample taken for sequencing was blood. The clonotype originates from a woman in her thirties or forties with Graves' hyperthyroidism. The CDR3 region is CASSSDRAGNQPQHF. The CDR3 bases are TGTGCCAGCAGCTCCGACAGGGCGGGGAATCAGCCCCAGCATTTT.